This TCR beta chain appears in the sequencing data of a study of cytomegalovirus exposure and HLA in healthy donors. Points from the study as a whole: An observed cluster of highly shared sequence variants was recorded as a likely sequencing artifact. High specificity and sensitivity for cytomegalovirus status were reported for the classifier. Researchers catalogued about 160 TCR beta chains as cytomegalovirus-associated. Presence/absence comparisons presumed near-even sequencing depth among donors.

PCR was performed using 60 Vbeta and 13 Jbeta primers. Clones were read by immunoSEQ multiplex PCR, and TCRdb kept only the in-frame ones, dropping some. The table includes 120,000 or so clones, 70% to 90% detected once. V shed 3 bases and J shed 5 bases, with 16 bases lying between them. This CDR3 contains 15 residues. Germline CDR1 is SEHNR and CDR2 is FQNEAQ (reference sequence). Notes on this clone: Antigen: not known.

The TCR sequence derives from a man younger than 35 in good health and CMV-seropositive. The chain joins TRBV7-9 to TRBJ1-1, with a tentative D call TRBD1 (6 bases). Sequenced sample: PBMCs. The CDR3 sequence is CASSFLGGERTEAFF. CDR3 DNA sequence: TGTGCCAGCAGCTTCCTAGGGGGGGAGAGAACTGAAGCTTTCTTT.